Listed here are 7 T cell receptor beta chains from one sample, sequenced in a study of blood T cells in healthy people across ages. A J-beta primer mix and a sample-barcoded 5' primer were used in a second PCR of about 6 to 12 cycles. TCRdb re-called the 5' RACE reads through MiXCR, storing one row per CDR3 protein. Of some 850,000 distinct CDR3 sequences in the sample, 20% to 30% were seen once. Separately, the same data were catalogued under a study of T cells of mothers and their children.

The sequencing input was blood. These receptors all come from a boy aged 5-17 years in good health.

This chain connects TRBV5-5 to TRBJ2-2; 9 positions match TRBD1. This CDR3 comprises 15 residues. The V and J ends lost 4 bases and 5 bases, in that order; junction bases with no gene match: 6. CDR1 is SGHKS and CDR2 is YYEKEE in the germline V gene (reference sequence). The CDR3 bases are TGTGCCAGCAGCCCGGGGACAGGGTTTACCGGGGAGCTGTTTTTT. It codes for CASSPGTGFTGELFF.

This clonotype was seen a handful of times. This rearrangement joins TRBV6-6 to TRBJ1-5; D uncertain. V was trimmed by 2 bases and J by 2 bases, leaving 4 bases between them. Germline assignment: CDR1 MNHNY and CDR2 SVGAGI (reference sequence). The length of the CDR3 is 13 residues. CDR3 bases: TGTGCCAGCAGTTACCAGGGCAATCAGCCCCAGCATTTT. Its protein is CASSYQGNQPQHF.

This clonotype has a handful of counts. The chain employs TRBV18 and TRBJ1-3; 7 positions agree with TRBD1. The V and J ends lost 6 bases and 3 bases, in that order; junction bases with no gene match: 8. The CDR3 has 15 residues. Germline loops: CDR1 KGHSH, CDR2 LQKENI. The CDR3 DNA follows: TGTGCCAGCTCGACCAACACAGGGGTTGGAAACACCATATATTTT. This encodes CASSTNTGVGNTIYF.

V gene TRBV5-4 combines with J gene TRBJ1-1; possible D gene TRBD1, 6 bases. Germline lookup yields CDR1 SGHNT and CDR2 YYREEE (reference sequence). The CDR3 runs to 13 residues. The germline V and J ends were trimmed by 9 bases and 0 bases, with 12 bases remaining between them. Here the CDR3 DNA reads TGTGCCACCGGACAGACCTTGAACACTGAAGCTTTCTTT. This sequence encodes CATGQTLNTEAFF.

This clonotype has more than one count but fewer than ten. The rearrangement links TRBV5-1 to TRBJ2-7; 9 bases align to TRBD1. The CDR3 covers 16 residues. The germline V gene encodes CDR1 SGHRS and CDR2 YFSETQ. V was clipped by 2 bases and J by 2 bases; unmatched bases: 8. Here the CDR3 reads CASSFPRGQGTYEQYF. In DNA, the CDR3 is TGCGCCAGCAGCTTCCCCCGGGGACAGGGTACCTACGAGCAGTACTTC. The variable domain in full, with the rest retrieved from reference TRBV5-1 and TRBJ2-7, is KAGVTQTPRYLIKTRGQQVTLSCSPISGHRSVSWYQQTPGQGLQFLFEYFSETQRNKGNFPGRFSGRQFSNSRSEMNVSTLELGDSALYLCASSFPRGQGTYEQYFGPGTRLTVT.

There are many counts of this clonotype. The chain has TRBV12-3 or TRBV12-4 and TRBJ2-5, with unresolved D. V was pared by 3 bases and J by 5 bases, with 13 bases between. This CDR3 spans 14 amino acids. The CDR3 here is CASSLSGPGETQYF. The CDR3, as DNA: TGTGCCAGCAGTTTGAGTGGTCCTGGGGAGACCCAGTACTTC.

The chain is built from TRBV20-1 and TRBJ1-6; 8 bases align to TRBD1. The ends lost 8 bases at V and 5 bases at J; junction bases unmatched: 8. The germline gives CDR1 DFQATT, CDR2 SNEGSKA (reference sequence). The CDR3 consists of 14 residues. The CDR3 region has the DNA TGCAGTCTAAAACAGGGGGGCGATAATTCACCCCTCCACTTT. This codes for CSLKQGGDNSPLHF.